These 25 T cell receptor beta chains were all obtained from the same sample, sequenced in a study of T-cell memory formation after mild COVID-19. TCRdb ran MiXCR on the 5' RACE reads and lists one entry per CDR3 protein. Of about 610,000 distinct CDR3 sequences in the sample, 17% were seen once. Material for sequencing was PBMCs or a T cell subset sorted from them (not recorded which). These receptor sequences come from an adult woman who had mild COVID-19 (a few samples of this study predate the infection). Cell type and time point are not known.

This clonotype was counted only a few times. The chain has TRBV2 and TRBJ1-4, with D perhaps TRBD1 (6 bases). The germline CDR1 and CDR2 sequences are SNHLY and FYNNEI. V was pared by 7 bases and J by 7 bases, with 19 bases between. CDR3 size: 15 residues. The CDR3 DNA reads TGTGCCAGCACCGAGGGGGGACATCGTATTGAAAAACTGTTTTTT. The encoded protein is CASTEGGHRIEKLFF.

The rearrangement joins TRBV4-1 to TRBJ2-1, with D perhaps matching TRBD2 (6 bases). CDR3 length: 17 residues. Trimming cost V 4 bases and J 5 bases, with 21 bases left between them. Per the germline V gene, CDR1 is MGHRA and CDR2 is YSYEKL. CDR3 amino acids: CASSRPAALTGDNEQFF. As DNA, the CDR3 is TGCGCCAGCAGCCGACCGGCCGCCTTGACGGGAGACAATGAGCAGTTCTTC.

V is TRBV11-1 and J is TRBJ2-1; the match to TRBD2 covers 7 bases. Unmatched junction bases numbered 4, after V lost 3 bases and J lost 5 bases. The CDR3 spans 14 residues. Germline CDR1 is SGHAT and CDR2 is FQDESV (reference sequence). CDR3 sequence: CASSFGGSNNEQFF. The CDR3 region has the DNA TGTGCCAGCAGCTTCGGGGGGTCAAACAATGAGCAGTTCTTC.

The chain links TRBV6-6 to TRBJ2-7; D might be TRBD1 (5 bases). Germline V CDR1 and CDR2: MNHNY, SVGAGI (reference sequence). Between the trimmed V and J ends, which lost 5 bases and 3 bases, there was a span of 14 bases. The CDR3 is 14 residues long. The CDR3 protein is CASSPTASSYEQYF. In nucleotides, the CDR3 is TGTGCCAGCAGTCCGACAGCCTCAAGCTACGAGCAGTACTTC.

This clonotype has a count of ten or more. This rearrangement joins TRBV30 to TRBJ2-1; D not resolved. Germline V gives CDR1 GTSNPN, CDR2 SVGIG (reference sequence). The CDR3 has 11 amino acids. Trimming pared 3 bases from V and 9 bases from J, leaving 9 bases between. The CDR3 protein is CAWRRSSEQFF. The CDR3 DNA reads TGTGCCTGGAGGCGATCTTCTGAGCAGTTCTTC.

The V and J genes are TRBV11-2 and TRBJ1-4, with D possibly TRBD1 on 6 matching bases. Per the germline V gene, CDR1 is SGHAT and CDR2 is FQNNGV. CDR3 length equals 15 residues. The V and J ends lost 3 bases and 7 bases respectively, with 15 bases between them. CDR3 in amino acids: CASSFAGARAEKLFF. In DNA, the CDR3 is TGTGCCAGCAGCTTTGCGGGGGCGAGGGCTGAAAAACTGTTTTTT.

The chain links TRBV30 to TRBJ2-1, with D maybe TRBD2 (6 bases). Trimming removed 1 base from V and 15 bases from J, with 13 bases in between. This CDR3 contains 11 residues. CDR1 GTSNPN and CDR2 SVGIG come from the germline V gene (reference sequence). The CDR3 bases are TGTGCCTGGAGTGCGACTAGAGGGACGTTCTTC. Amino acid sequence: CAWSATRGTFF.

V usage is TRBV7-9 and J usage is TRBJ2-2; D is uncertain. CDR3 length: 17 amino acids. V was cut by 1 base and J by 1 base, with 13 bases left in between. Germline V CDR1 and CDR2: SEHNR, FQNEAQ (reference sequence). As DNA, the CDR3 is TGTGCCAGCAGCTTAGAGTGGCTAGAGCAGAACACCGGGGAGCTGTTTTTT. Translated, it gives CASSLEWLEQNTGELFF.

CDR3 amino acids: CSASHPGVTEAFF. The CDR3 bases are TGCAGTGCTAGTCACCCAGGGGTCACTGAAGCTTTCTTT. The rearrangement uses TRBV20-1 and TRBJ1-1; D possibly corresponds to TRBD1 (6 bases). Germline V lookup: CDR1 DFQATT, CDR2 SNEGSKA (reference sequence). V was cut by 3 bases and J by 4 bases, with 12 bases left in between. CDR3 length equals 13 residues.

The chain uses TRBV29-1 and TRBJ2-6; TRBD1 or TRBD2 may be the D gene (6 bases each). Germline V gene sequence: CDR1 SQVTM, CDR2 ANQGSEA. Trimming stripped 7 bases from V and 1 base from J, with 20 bases between. This CDR3 is 17 amino acids long. CDR3 coding DNA: TGCAGCGCTTCCGGGGGAACTGGGACATCTGGGGCCAACGTCCTGACTTTC. Translating it yields CSASGGTGTSGANVLTF.

The chain couples TRBV19 to TRBJ1-2; a weak D match, TRBD1 (6 bases). Germline lookup yields CDR1 LNHDA and CDR2 SQIVND (reference sequence). Trimming removed 5 bases at V and 3 bases at J, with 16 bases between. The CDR3 loop spans 15 amino acids. The CDR3 loop reads CASSRQYRDYYGYTF. The CDR3 DNA reads TGTGCCAGTAGTCGGCAATACAGGGATTACTATGGCTACACCTTC. Using reference TRBV19 and TRBJ1-2 for the parts outside the CDR3, the full variable domain is DGGITQSPKYLFRKEGQNVTLSCEQNLNHDAMYWYRQDPGQGLRLIYYSQIVNDFQKGDIAEGYSVSREKKESFPLTVTSAQKNPTAFYLCASSRQYRDYYGYTFGSGTRLTVV.

The rearrangement uses TRBV4-1 and TRBJ2-1; 8 nucleotides align to TRBD2. Germline-derived CDR1 and CDR2 are MGHRA and YSYEKL. The CDR3 covers 17 residues. V was pared by 3 bases and J by 7 bases, with 14 bases of the junction left unmatched. The CDR3 is CASSHIGRARGRNEQFF. In nucleotides, the CDR3 is TGCGCCAGCAGCCACATCGGGAGGGCCAGAGGTCGGAATGAGCAGTTCTTC.

The V call is TRBV29-1, the J call TRBJ2-5; D remains unclear. The V and J ends lost 0 bases and 5 bases respectively, with 16 bases between them. Germline V CDR1 and CDR2: SQVTM, ANQGSEA. CDR3 length: 15 residues. The CDR3 is CSVEDRALRGETQYF. CDR3 sequence (DNA): TGCAGCGTTGAAGATCGGGCACTGCGTGGGGAGACCCAGTACTTC.

This clonotype has a handful of counts. The chain links TRBV12-3 or TRBV12-4 to TRBJ1-4; the D gene is possibly TRBD1 (5 bases). The CDR3 spans 13 residues. V gave up 8 bases and J gave up 8 bases, with 15 bases separating them. CDR3 loop: CASWRRGGEKLFF. The DNA for the CDR3 is TGTGCCAGCTGGCGACGGGGGGGGGAAAAACTGTTTTTT.

This clonotype was seen more than once but under ten times. This sequence joins TRBV7-2 and TRBJ2-5; 10 positions match TRBD1. Germline CDR1 is SGHTA and CDR2 is FQGNSA. The CDR3 is made up of 14 amino acids. With V trimmed by 6 bases and J by 5 bases, 6 bases remained unmatched. The CDR3 loop is CASSDRGLVETQYF. The CDR3 DNA reads as TGTGCCAGCAGTGACAGGGGGCTTGTCGAGACCCAGTACTTC. Together with reference TRBV7-2 and TRBJ2-5, the CDR3 gives the full variable domain: GAGVSQSPSNKVTEKGKDVELRCDPISGHTALYWYRQSLGQGLEFLIYFQGNSAPDKSGLPSDRFSAERTGGSVSTLTIQRTQQEDSAVYLCASSDRGLVETQYFGPGTRLLVL.

This clonotype was picked up a small number of times. This chain uses TRBV24-1 with TRBJ2-7, with D perhaps matching TRBD2 (6 bases). Trimming cost V 4 bases and J 2 bases, with 11 bases left between them. From germline, CDR1 is KGHDR and CDR2 SFDVKD. The CDR3 has 14 amino acids. Here the CDR3 DNA reads TGTGCCACCAGTGAACGGCTAGCGCCCTACGAGCAGTACTTC. As protein: CATSERLAPYEQYF.

Only a few counts were recorded for this clonotype. V usage is TRBV4-3 and J usage is TRBJ1-2; D may be TRBD1 (6 bases). V gave up 1 base and J gave up 5 bases, with 11 bases separating them. The germline V gene has CDR1 LGHNA and CDR2 YSLEER. CDR3 length equals 14 residues. CDR3 nucleotide sequence: TGCGCCAGCAGCCAAGCGGACAGCCGATATGGCTACACCTTC. Its protein product is CASSQADSRYGYTF.

This clonotype was recorded at least ten times. The J gene is TRBJ1-2, the V gene TRBV7-2; 9 bases fit TRBD1. The germline V gene has CDR1 SGHTA and CDR2 FQGNSA. The CDR3 runs 15 residues. V was clipped by 5 bases and J by 0 bases; unmatched bases: 4. Here the CDR3 DNA reads TGTGCCAGCAGCCCGGGACAGGGACCTAACTATGGCTACACCTTC. Translation: CASSPGQGPNYGYTF.

This sequence joins TRBV2 and TRBJ2-2; possibly TRBD2 for D (5 bases). CDR1 SNHLY and CDR2 FYNNEI come from the germline V gene. V was cut by 6 bases and J by 9 bases, with 14 bases left in between. This CDR3 has 13 amino acids. This CDR3 is CASRRASSRELFF. The CDR3 nucleotides are TGTGCCAGCAGGAGGGCCTCTTCGAGGGAGCTGTTTTTT.

The chain carries TRBV9 and TRBJ2-3; D might be TRBD2 (5 bases). V was cut by 5 bases and J by 5 bases, with 18 bases left in between. The CDR3 contains 15 residues. CDR1 SGDLS and CDR2 YYNGEE come from the germline V gene. CDR3 protein: CASSVSAQRIDTQYF. CDR3 nucleotide sequence: TGTGCCAGCAGTGTTAGCGCCCAGAGGATAGATACGCAGTATTTT.

This clonotype was counted a few times. J is TRBJ2-3 and V is TRBV20-1; D may be TRBD1 (6 bases). The CDR3 contains 17 residues. Germline CDR1 DFQATT, CDR2 SNEGSKA (reference sequence). The germline V and J ends were trimmed by 1 base and 3 bases, with 20 bases remaining between them. DNA for the CDR3: TGCAGTGCTAGAGCCCTAGGGGGTAGCCTTATAACAGATACGCAGTATTTT. It translates to CSARALGGSLITDTQYF.

This clonotype showed up just a few times. This chain's CDR3 is CASPGGEDKNIQYF. CDR3 DNA sequence: TGTGCCAGCCCAGGGGGCGAGGACAAAAACATTCAGTACTTC. The J gene is TRBJ2-4, the V gene TRBV27, with 8 bases matching TRBD1. The CDR3 is 14 amino acids. Germline V gene sequence: CDR1 MNHEY, CDR2 SMNVEV (reference sequence). After removal of 8 bases from V and 3 bases from J, the junction contained 6 bases not matched to a gene.

About this clonotype itself: A much larger clone differs by one base, so this may be a read error. The V gene is TRBV15, the J gene TRBJ2-7; 8 nucleotides align to TRBD2. The CDR3 spans 14 residues. Germline V CDR1 and CDR2: LNHNV, YYDKDF (reference sequence). The CDR3 DNA follows: TGTGCCACCAGAAGAGATCCTAGCGGGTCCGAGCAGTACTTC. Translation gives CATRRDPSGSEQYF.

The sample holds a few counts of this clonotype. One end of the junction fails to match germline, which may point to a read error. The chain uses TRBV7-7 and TRBJ2-7; D perhaps matches TRBD2 (6 bases). The germline gives CDR1 SSHAT, CDR2 FNYEAQ (reference sequence). The CDR3 length is 16 residues. The DNA of the CDR3 is TGTGCTAGCAGCTTAGACGTTCAGGGACTCCCCTACGAGCAGTACTTC. This gives the protein CASSLDVQGLPYEQYF.

The chain couples TRBV12-3 or TRBV12-4 to TRBJ2-7, with a weak D call TRBD1 (8 bases). V was pared by 7 bases and J by 7 bases, with 17 bases between. This CDR3 spans 13 amino acids. CDR3 coding DNA: TGTGCCAGCACGGGCAGGGGGCGGGGGGAGCAGTACTTC. Translation gives CASTGRGRGEQYF.